This TCR beta chain was identified during a study of cytomegalovirus exposure and HLA in healthy donors. Study summary: There were approximately 81 million unique TCRs (from HLA-typed donors) in an early data release. Study results and caveats: Reports credit the classifier with highly specific, highly sensitive diagnosis of cytomegalovirus status.

Deletions cut 3 bases from V and 2 bases from J, with 14 bases between. The CDR3 has 16 amino acids. Germline V gene sequence: CDR1 SNHLY, CDR2 FYNNEI. Primers for the PCR totalled 60 Vbeta and 13 Jbeta. Authors' analysis steps: Per a later analysis, the number of unique TCR beta chains was around 80 million, of which about 10 million were shared. TCRdb keeps only in-frame clones here, not all; method: immunoSEQ multiplex PCR. D and trimming come from the DNA, and the V and J calls and clone size come from that table. The data hold 200,000 to 250,000 clones, with just under 85% observed a single time. Details on this clone: Its specificity is not known.

The TCR sequence derives from a woman aged 40-49 years in good health and CMV-seronegative. J is TRBJ1-5 and V is TRBV2; D is ambiguous. The sequenced sample consisted of PBMCs. This chain's CDR3 is CASSDPGLLGNQPQHF. The DNA of the CDR3 is TGTGCCAGCAGTGATCCAGGCCTGCTGGGCAATCAGCCCCAGCATTTT.